Shown below are 7 T cell receptor beta chains from a single sample sequenced in a study of T-cell reconstitution after alpha-beta-depleted transplantation in children. The TCRbeta library incorporated unique molecular identifiers. TCRdb re-called the PCR reads with MiXCR, one entry per CDR3 protein. The sample holds roughly 500,000 distinct CDR3 sequences, around 13% seen once. The input for sequencing was PBMCs from the stem cell graft donor, taken from the stem cell graft. These receptors all come from a human donor who donated a stem cell graft to a child with combined immunodeficiency.

The chain employs TRBV9 and TRBJ2-5; possibly TRBD1 or TRBD2 for D (5 bases each). The V gene's germline CDR1 is SGDLS and CDR2 YYNGEE. V lost 3 bases, J lost 5 bases, and 14 bases lay in between. The CDR3 extends over 14 amino acids. CDR3 sequence: CASSAGTIEETQYF. CDR3 sequence (DNA): TGTGCCAGCAGCGCCGGGACGATCGAGGAGACCCAGTACTTC.

This clonotype was seen a few times. The chain couples TRBV5-1 to TRBJ2-2; D may be TRBD1 (5 bases). The length of the CDR3 is 14 residues. Germline CDR1 and CDR2: SGHRS and YFSETQ. V lost 5 bases, J lost 0 bases, and 8 bases lay in between. The CDR3 DNA sequence: TGCGCCAGCAGACAGGTATCGAACACCGGGGAGCTGTTTTTT. It specifies CASRQVSNTGELFF.

The CDR3 loop is CASSPRPTSDEQFF. The CDR3 nucleotides are TGTGCCAGCAGTCCCCGCCCGACTTCGGATGAGCAGTTCTTC. The rearrangement links TRBV27 to TRBJ2-1; D ambiguous. Germline V gives CDR1 MNHEY, CDR2 SMNVEV (reference sequence). The CDR3 extends over 14 amino acids. V was pared by 5 bases and J by 8 bases, with 16 bases between.

This clonotype occurred many times. The chain has TRBV6-6 and TRBJ1-6; weak D call: TRBD1 (5 bases). Trimming stripped 5 bases from V and 6 bases from J, with 11 bases between. Germline-derived CDR1 and CDR2 are MNHNY and SVGAGI (reference sequence). The CDR3 sequence is 14 residues long. The CDR3 spells CASSPQGGNSPLHF. Written as DNA, the CDR3 is TGTGCCAGCAGTCCCCAGGGCGGTAATTCACCCCTCCACTTT.

This clonotype was seen only a few times. This chain connects TRBV12-3 or TRBV12-4 to TRBJ2-3; 7 positions match TRBD2. Trimming at V came to 7 bases and at J to 0 bases, leaving 10 bases not matched to a gene. The CDR3 covers 16 residues. The CDR3, as DNA: TGTGCCAGCACCCAACTAGCGCATGCTAGCACAGATACGCAGTATTTT. It codes for CASTQLAHASTDTQYF.

J is TRBJ2-1 and V is TRBV6-5, with 9 bases that match TRBD2. V lost 6 bases and J lost 5; bases outside the gene matches: 8. Per germline, CDR1 MNHEY and CDR2 SVGAGI. The CDR3 contains 15 residues. The CDR3 nucleotides read TGTGCCAGCAGCTTAGCGGGGGTAAGGAACAATGAGCAGTTCTTC. This gives the protein CASSLAGVRNNEQFF.

This clonotype was seen ten or more times. V and J are TRBV5-6 and TRBJ2-5; no clear D. The CDR3 is made up of 15 amino acids. V was clipped by 0 bases and J by 1 base, with 10 bases between them. Germline CDR1 is SGHDT and CDR2 is YYEEEE. DNA of the CDR3: TGTGCCAGCAGCTTGGTGCGCAGGTTCCAAGAGACCCAGTACTTC. This sequence encodes CASSLVRRFQETQYF.